This T cell receptor (beta chain) was profiled in a study of T cells in Graves' hyperthyroidism and ophthalmopathy (dated by TCRdb to the late 2010s). Regarding the research as a whole: Peripheral blood was collected at initial diagnosis, before any treatment. To identify TCR V-J signatures that set the groups apart, the researchers used a discovery cohort of about a hundred patients, made up of around 40 with Graves' ophthalmopathy and some 58 with stable Graves' hyperthyroidism. Prospective prediction of ophthalmopathy was tested in an independent validation cohort consisting of 18 hyperthyroidism patients and around 16 patients who later progressed to ophthalmopathy. For training and testing, the roughly 93 patients in the discovery cohort were randomly divided in a 7:3 ratio. The study also compared thyroid tissue and blood T-cell repertoires from a handful of Graves' hyperthyroidism patients. After blood sampling, hyperthyroidism patients were treated with methimazole at a starting dose of 30 mg daily, and ophthalmopathy patients were treated with high-dose intravenous methylprednisolone. The paper reports TCR Vbeta CDR3 sequencing of fewer than 150 peripheral blood samples: 43 ophthalmopathy, over 70 hyperthyroidism and around 17 progressor patients. General conclusions and limits of the study: A model built on a 13 V-J signature distinguished ophthalmopathy from stable hyperthyroidism, reaching 85% to 90% sensitivity and around 81% specificity in cross-validation and 80%/75% in testing. Most expanded thyroid clonotypes (frequency above 0.001) were also found in blood, which suggests that blood repertoires may mirror thyroid immune responses. Sample size was not statistically predetermined, and investigators were not blinded to group allocation. In validation, the model predicted progression to ophthalmopathy a median of roughly 6.1 months before onset, with approximately 71% sensitivity and almost 75% specificity.

A patient counted as having stable Graves' hyperthyroidism if no progression to ophthalmopathy occurred over 18 months of follow-up. Hyperthyroidism patients were newly diagnosed, with disease duration under 2 months, and aged 18 to 65 years. Any patient with an uncontrolled infection, another autoimmune disease, pregnancy or lactation was excluded. Clinical symptoms, serum thyroxine and TRAb, thyroid ultrasound, and orbital computed tomography formed the basis for the diagnoses. PBMCs were separated from 8 to 10 ml of fresh peripheral blood using Ficoll-Paque density gradient centrifugation. Total RNA was extracted using Trizol reagent, and RNA quality was assessed on an Agilent 2100 Bioanalyzer. The germline V gene gives CDR1 as MGHRA and CDR2 as YSYEKL. Reading from cysteine to phenylalanine, the CDR3 counts 16 amino acids. The CDR3 DNA has 48 bases and is translated from base 1. Here V drops 1 base and J drops 1 base, and the junction holds 4 bases not matched to any gene.

This clonotype was observed a handful of times. Its specific antigen is unknown. No much larger clone exists at a distance of one base, and base qualities are not known. Amplification of TCR beta CDR3 regions was carried out from RNA transcripts. The TCR CDR3 was subjected to a first round of RT-PCR using the HTBI primer set and the Qiagen OneStep RT-PCR kit. Libraries were constructed in a second round of multiplex PCR, after which size selection and purification were performed. Sequencing of the libraries was done on an Illumina HiSeq2000 using paired-end 100 bp reads. As for the authors' bioinformatics: Raw data were processed with SOAPnuke, discarding reads with adapters, uncalled bases, mean Phred below 15, or no exact constant-primer or identifier match. High-quality paired reads were merged using COPE v1.2.5, and each unique nucleotide sequence was defined as a clonotype. MiTCR v1.1 was used to align the clonotypes against IMGT TRBV, TRBD and TRBJ reference segments. The analysis included only V-J combinations with a frequency above 0.0001, which together covered 99% to 99.2% of the repertoires. A TCS score was defined as the ratio of F50 (clonal expansion) to E x V (chaos), with BLOSUM62-based TCRdist applied between CDR3 peptides within each V-J. Welch's t-statistics and random forest reduced 450 to 600 V-J features to 13, which were used in a naive Bayes classifier (R e1071). In TCRdb, the public reads were trimmed at Q25 with fastp and aligned with MiXCR, with productive beta chains retained. Here each entry gathers all rows of one CDR3 protein and keeps the most common genes and DNA. What appears here as the V and J calls and clone size reflects TCRdb's work, not the paper's. The sample includes about 520,000 distinct CDR3 sequences, with about 20% observed a single time. The ten top clones hold around a quarter of the sample.

Material for sequencing was blood. Recombination connected TRBV4-1 to TRBJ2-5; the central 9 bases match TRBD2. The clonotype comes from a man aged 18 to 29 with Graves' hyperthyroidism. The DNA sequence reads TGCGCCAGCAGCCAAGCCGTTAGCGGGGGCCAAGAGACCCAGTACTTC. Protein translation: CASSQAVSGGQETQYF.